Listed below are T cell receptor beta chains from one sample, sequenced in a study of CD8 T cells in ankylosing spondylitis. TCRdb used MiXCR to reprocess the 5' RACE reads, holding one entry per CDR3 protein. The data contain some 100,000 distinct CDR3 sequences, roughly 8.3% of them singletons. Sequences were obtained from blood, either unsorted or a sorted T cell fraction (not recorded which). The receptors were gathered from a male donor with ankylosing spondylitis or in good health (not recorded which). CDR3s include the opening cysteine and the closing phenylalanine or tryptophan. D genes are given only for firm matches. Size is omitted from some rows. Given values are once, few, many or a class for expanded clones.

>TRBV12-3/TRBV12-4|few|.|TRBJ1-1|11
CASSLDREAFF
TGTGCCAGCAGTTTGGACCGAGAAGCTTTCTTT
>TRBV7-6|few|.|TRBJ1-1|13
CASSAGPNTEAFF
TGTGCCAGCAGCGCGGGACCTAACACTGAAGCTTTCTTT
>TRBV12-3/TRBV12-4|many|.|TRBJ1-2|14
CASSPTGAVYGYTF
TGTGCCAGCAGTCCGACAGGAGCGGTCTATGGCTACACCTTC
>TRBV12-3/TRBV12-4|many|TRBD1|TRBJ2-1|15
CASKPWQGAIYEQFF
TGTGCCAGCAAACCCTGGCAGGGGGCTATCTATGAGCAGTTCTTC
>TRBV7-2|many|TRBD2|TRBJ2-1|16
CASSLRAGGVRNEQFF
TGTGCCAGCAGCTTACGAGCGGGAGGAGTAAGGAATGAGCAGTTCTTC
>TRBV18|.|.|TRBJ1-1|15
CASSPQWTADTEAFF
TGTGCCAGCTCACCTCAATGGACGGCGGACACTGAAGCTTTCTTT
>TRBV27|few|TRBD2|TRBJ2-1|14
CASSSSGGAIEQFF
TGTGCCAGCAGCTCTAGCGGGGGGGCGATTGAGCAGTTCTTC
>TRBV30|few|.|TRBJ1-1|13
CAWISQPWTEAFF
TGTGCCTGGATAAGCCAGCCATGGACTGAAGCTTTCTTT
>TRBV20-1|many|.|TRBJ2-5|14
CSARRFLMRETQYF
TGCAGTGCTAGAAGATTTTTGATGAGGGAGACCCAGTACTTC
>TRBV18|.|TRBD2|TRBJ2-2|20
CASSPPRRREREMGPGELFF
TGTGCCAGCTCACCACCGCGGAGAAGAGAGCGGGAAATGGGGCCCGGGGAGCTGTTTTTT
>TRBV6-2/TRBV6-3|many|.|TRBJ1-2|13
CASSWGLNYGYTF
TGTGCCAGCAGTTGGGGGCTAAACTATGGCTACACCTTC
>TRBV4-2|many|.|TRBJ2-2|16
CASSQTPGIGAGELFF
TGTGCCAGCAGCCAAACCCCGGGAATTGGGGCCGGGGAGCTGTTTTTT
>TRBV6-2/TRBV6-3|many|.|TRBJ1-3|14
CAGREGLSGNTIYF
TGTGCCGGAAGAGAAGGACTCTCTGGAAACACCATATATTTT
>TRBV5-1|many|.|TRBJ2-1|14
CAAGSGAEGSEQFF
TGCGCCGCAGGGTCGGGGGCCGAGGGGAGTGAGCAGTTCTTC
>TRBV4-3|many|TRBD2|TRBJ2-3|16
CASSQRTSGRSDTQYF
TGCGCCAGCAGCCAGAGGACTAGCGGGAGGTCAGATACGCAGTATTTT
>TRBV13|many|TRBD2|TRBJ2-1|19
CASSPGLAGGRSSYNEQFF
TGTGCCAGCAGTCCCGGCCTAGCGGGGGGCCGTAGCTCCTACAATGAGCAGTTCTTC
>TRBV10-3|many|.|TRBJ2-7|11
CAISSSYEQYF
TGTGCCATCAGCAGTTCCTACGAGCAGTACTTC
>TRBV12-3/TRBV12-4|many|.|TRBJ2-3|11
CASSLENTQYF
TGTGCCAGCAGTTTGGAGAATACGCAGTATTTT
>TRBV7-2|.|.|TRBJ1-4|14
CASSPDWGGEKLFF
TGTGCCAGCAGCCCCGATTGGGGGGGTGAAAAACTGTTTTTT
>TRBV29-1|many|TRBD1|TRBJ1-2|12
CSGQGANYGYTF
TGCAGCGGCCAGGGGGCGAACTATGGCTACACCTTC
>TRBV2|.|.|TRBJ1-2|12
CASSDIWGGYTF
TGTGCCAGCAGCGATATATGGGGTGGCTACACCTTC
>TRBV20-1|few|.|TRBJ2-7|12
CSAIGPSYEQYF
TGCAGTGCTATAGGCCCCTCCTACGAGCAGTACTTC
>TRBV5-5|many|TRBD1|TRBJ1-2|15
CASSFGGQGRGGYTF
TGTGCCAGCAGCTTCGGGGGACAGGGAAGAGGTGGCTACACCTTC
>TRBV7-8|few|TRBD1|TRBJ1-3|14
CASSPQGGGNTIYF
TGTGCCAGCAGCCCCCAGGGGGGCGGAAACACCATATATTTT
>TRBV25-1|many|TRBD1|TRBJ1-2|14
CASTGQGPNYGYTF
TGTGCCAGCACTGGACAGGGGCCGAATTATGGCTACACCTTC
>TRBV24-1|many|.|TRBJ2-2|15
CATSDSRLSTGELFF
TGTGCCACCAGTGATTCGAGGCTTAGCACCGGGGAGCTGTTTTTT
>TRBV5-1|many|.|TRBJ2-7|15
CASSLAGGQSYEQYF
TGCGCCAGCAGCTTGGCTGGGGGGCAGTCCTACGAGCAGTACTTC
>TRBV5-6|many|TRBD1|TRBJ1-6|17
CASSPKGDRAYNSPLHF
TGTGCCAGCAGCCCAAAAGGGGACAGGGCTTATAATTCACCCCTCCACTTT
>TRBV7-9|few|.|TRBJ2-1|16
CASSLADKVGDNEQFF
TGTGCCAGCAGCTTAGCGGACAAGGTCGGGGACAATGAGCAGTTCTTC
>TRBV12-3/TRBV12-4|many|.|TRBJ2-2|14
CASSLVHLAGELFF
TGTGCCAGCAGTTTAGTTCATCTCGCCGGGGAGCTGTTTTTT
>TRBV7-9|many|.|TRBJ1-4|17
CASSPNRHPGANEKLFF
TGTGCCAGCAGCCCAAATAGACACCCGGGGGCTAATGAAAAACTGTTTTTT
>TRBV10-3|many|.|TRBJ2-1|14
CAISATIDQNEQFF
TGTGCCATCAGTGCCACTATAGACCAGAATGAGCAGTTCTTC
>TRBV29-1|many|.|TRBJ1-1|11
CSVHGGRWAFF
TGCAGCGTTCATGGGGGGCGATGGGCTTTCTTT
>TRBV3-1|.|.|TRBJ2-1|15
CASSQEREADTEQFF
TGTGCCAGCAGCCAAGAGAGAGAGGCGGACACTGAGCAGTTCTTC
>TRBV3-1|many|.|TRBJ1-1|17
CASSPDQIQGAGTEAFF
TGTGCCAGCAGCCCCGATCAGATACAGGGCGCGGGGACTGAAGCTTTCTTT
>TRBV6-2/TRBV6-3|many|.|TRBJ2-7|16
CASTQSALMPSYEQYF
TGTGCCAGCACCCAATCGGCGCTAATGCCCTCCTACGAGCAGTACTTC
>TRBV7-2|few|.|TRBJ2-7|13
CASSFWDGYEQYF
TGTGCCAGCAGCTTCTGGGACGGCTACGAGCAGTACTTC
>TRBV9|many|.|TRBJ1-1|12
CASSPRGPEAFF
TGTGCCAGCAGCCCGAGAGGGCCCGAAGCTTTCTTT
>TRBV19|many|.|TRBJ2-7|12
CATRQEGDEQYF
TGTGCCACGAGACAGGAGGGAGACGAGCAGTACTTC
>TRBV5-6|many|.|TRBJ2-1|15
CASIRGRASYNEQFF
TGTGCCAGCATCCGAGGAAGGGCCTCCTACAATGAGCAGTTCTTC
>TRBV18|many|.|TRBJ1-1|14
CASSPGITNTEAFF
TGTGCCAGCTCACCAGGTATAACTAACACTGAAGCTTTCTTT
>TRBV7-6|many|.|TRBJ2-3|14
CASSPAPQPDTQYF
TGTGCCAGCAGCCCAGCCCCGCAGCCAGATACGCAGTATTTT
>TRBV25-1|.|TRBD1|TRBJ2-2|17
CASSSKGAGGHTGELFF
TGTGCCAGCAGTTCCAAGGGTGCAGGGGGCCACACCGGGGAGCTGTTTTTT
>TRBV6-1|few|.|TRBJ2-2|17
CASSPRTGRTNTGELFF
TGTGCCAGCAGTCCACGCACAGGGAGGACGAACACCGGGGAGCTGTTTTTT